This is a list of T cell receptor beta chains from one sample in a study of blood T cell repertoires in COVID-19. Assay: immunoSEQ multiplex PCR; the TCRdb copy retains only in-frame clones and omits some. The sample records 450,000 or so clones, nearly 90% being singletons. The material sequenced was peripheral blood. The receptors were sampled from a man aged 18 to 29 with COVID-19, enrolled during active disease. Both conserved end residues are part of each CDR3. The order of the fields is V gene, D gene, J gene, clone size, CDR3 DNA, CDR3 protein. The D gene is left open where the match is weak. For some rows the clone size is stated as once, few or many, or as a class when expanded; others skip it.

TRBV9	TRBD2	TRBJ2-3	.	TGTGCCAGCAGTTCTAGCGGGAGACTCGCAGATACGCAGTATTTT	CASSSSGRLADTQYF
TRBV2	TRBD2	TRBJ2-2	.	TGTGCCAGCAGGGACCAACTAGCGGGAGTGAGAGCCGGGGAGCTGTTTTTT	CASRDQLAGVRAGELFF
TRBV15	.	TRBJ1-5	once	TGTGCCACCAGCTCCGGACAGACCCCAAATCAGCCCCAGCATTTT	CATSSGQTPNQPQHF
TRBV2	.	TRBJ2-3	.	TGTGCCGGGGGGATCAGCACAGATACGCAGTATTTT	CAGGISTDTQYF
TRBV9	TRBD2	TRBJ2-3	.	TGTGCCAGCAGCGTAGGTCGAAGCGGGGGCCCTAGCACAGATACGCAGTATTTT	CASSVGRSGGPSTDTQYF
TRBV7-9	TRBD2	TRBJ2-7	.	TGTGCCAGCTCTACCGGGACTAGCATCTACGAGCAGTACTTC	CASSTGTSIYEQYF
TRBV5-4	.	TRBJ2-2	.	TGTGCCAGCAGTAATAACACCGGGGAGCTGTTTTTT	CASSNNTGELFF
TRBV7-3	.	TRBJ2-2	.	TGTGCCAGCAGCCCTCAGACTAGTTTAAACGGGGAGCTGTTTTTT	CASSPQTSLNGELFF
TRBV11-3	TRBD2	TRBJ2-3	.	TGTGCCAGCAGCCCACTAGCGGGGGGGCCCGGAGATACGCAGTATTTT	CASSPLAGGPGDTQYF
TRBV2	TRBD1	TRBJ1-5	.	TGTGCCAGCAGGGGGGGACAGGGTGATCAGCCCCAGCATTTT	CASRGGQGDQPQHF
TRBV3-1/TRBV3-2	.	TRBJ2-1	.	TGTGCCAGCAGCCAAGATATCGCGTTGGAGGTACGCTACAATGAGCAGTTCTTC	CASSQDIALEVRYNEQFF
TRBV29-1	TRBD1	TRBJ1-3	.	TGCAGCGCGAACATCCGGGACAGGGGTTCGGACACCATATATTTT	CSANIRDRGSDTIYF
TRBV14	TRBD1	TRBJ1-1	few	TGTGCCAGCAGTCAACAGGGGTACACTGAAGCTTTCTTT	CASSQQGYTEAFF
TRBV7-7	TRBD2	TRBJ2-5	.	TGTGCCAGCAGCTTAAGTGGCGGGACTAGCTCAGAGACCCAGTACTTC	CASSLSGGTSSETQYF
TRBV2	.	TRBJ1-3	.	TGTGCCAGCGCGAGGGTTAGAAACACCATATATTTT	CASARVRNTIYF
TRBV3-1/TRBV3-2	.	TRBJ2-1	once	TGTGCCAGCAGCCAGGGCCGATACCTGATCAATGAGCAGTTCTTC	CASSQGRYLINEQFF
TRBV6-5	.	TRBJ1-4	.	TGTGCCAGCAGTTACGCACAGTCTAATGAAAAACTGTTTTTT	CASSYAQSNEKLFF
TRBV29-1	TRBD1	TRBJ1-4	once	TGCAGCGGCAGGACAGGGGGCGATGAAAAACTGTTTTTT	CSGRTGGDEKLFF
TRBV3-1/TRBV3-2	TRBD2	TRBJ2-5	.	TGTGCCAGCAGCCAAGAGGCTAGCGGGGGGGAGACCCAGTACTTC	CASSQEASGGETQYF
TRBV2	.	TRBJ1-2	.	TGTGCCATTAGTGGGGGCCAAGGGGGCTATGGCTACACCTTC	CAISGGQGGYGYTF
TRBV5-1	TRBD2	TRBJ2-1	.	TGCGCCAGCAGCTTTCGGACTAGCGGGGGATCAGGCAATGAGCAGTTCTTC	CASSFRTSGGSGNEQFF
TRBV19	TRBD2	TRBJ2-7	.	TGTGCCAGTAGTATCGGGACTAGGGGGATGGGCGAGCAGTACTTC	CASSIGTRGMGEQYF
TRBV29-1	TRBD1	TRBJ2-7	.	TGCAGCGTGGGGGCGGGACAGGGAGGTAGGGAGCAGTACTTC	CSVGAGQGGREQYF
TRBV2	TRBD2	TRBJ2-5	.	TGTGCCAGCGGGGGCAGACTAGCGAGAGAGACCCAGTACTTC	CASGGRLARETQYF
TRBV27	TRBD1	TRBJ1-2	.	TGTGCCAGCAGTTTCTCCGGGACAGGGCACTATGGCTACACCTTC	CASSFSGTGHYGYTF
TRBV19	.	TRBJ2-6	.	TGTGCCAGTAGTACTAATGACAGTCCCTCTGGGGCCAACGTCCTGACTTTC	CASSTNDSPSGANVLTF
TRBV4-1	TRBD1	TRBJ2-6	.	TGCGCCAGCAGCCCACGCCCCGGGACAGGGCAAACTGGGGCCAACGTCCTGACTTTC	CASSPRPGTGQTGANVLTF
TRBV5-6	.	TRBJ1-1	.	TGTGCCAGCAGCTTGTTAGCCCCGCAGGGTGCTATGAACACTGAAGCTTTCTTT	CASSLLAPQGAMNTEAFF
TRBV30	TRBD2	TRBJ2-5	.	TGTGCCTGGAGTGTTTCGGGGGGGACAAGGTACCAAGAGACCCAGTACTTC	CAWSVSGGTRYQETQYF
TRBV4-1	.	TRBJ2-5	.	TGCGCCAGCAGCCAAGCCTCCCGAGAGACCCAGTACTTC	CASSQASRETQYF
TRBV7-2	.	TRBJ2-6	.	TGTGCCAGCAGCTTATGGGGGGCTGGGGCCAACGTCCTGACTTTC	CASSLWGAGANVLTF
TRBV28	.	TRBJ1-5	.	TGTGCCAGCAGTTTATATTCAGGGGTTCGCAATCAGCCCCAGCATTTT	CASSLYSGVRNQPQHF
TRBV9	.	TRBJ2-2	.	TGTGCCAGCAGGGTTACGAGCGGGCTGAACACCGGGGAGCTGTTTTTT	CASRVTSGLNTGELFF
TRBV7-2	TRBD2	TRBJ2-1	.	TGTGCCAGCAGCTCCGCCCGGGGGGGCGATGAGCAGTTCTTC	CASSSARGGDEQFF
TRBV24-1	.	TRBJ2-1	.	TGTGCCACCAGTGACCTTTCGGGGAGTAATGAGCAGTTCTTC	CATSDLSGSNEQFF
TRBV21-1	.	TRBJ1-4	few	TGTGCCAGCAGCACCCAACAGGAGGGGTCTGAGGAAAAACTGTTTTTT	CASSTQQEGSEEKLFF
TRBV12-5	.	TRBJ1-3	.	TGTGCTAGTGGTTTGAGCCGACAGGACGCAACTGGAAACACCATATATTTT	CASGLSRQDATGNTIYF
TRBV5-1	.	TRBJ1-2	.	TGCGCCAGCAGCTTGGGATTCGGGGAATATGGCTACACCTTC	CASSLGFGEYGYTF
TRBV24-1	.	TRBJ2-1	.	TGTGCCACCGGTACACCTAGCAACAATGAGCAGTTCTTC	CATGTPSNNEQFF
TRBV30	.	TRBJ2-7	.	TGTGCCTGGAGTGTTGGGGCCCTCTACGAGCAGTACTTC	CAWSVGALYEQYF